Given below is one T cell receptor beta chain in context. The antigen remains unidentified. TCRdb's table, derived via immunoSEQ multiplex PCR, lists solely in-frame clones and lacks some. This table holds fewer than 400,000 clones, more than 80% found once. This sample is drawn from a study of cytomegalovirus exposure and HLA in healthy donors. In the study overall: It was reported in a later analysis that the same platform had been used for the 90 to 150 validation repertoires as for the 550 to 750 first-cohort repertoires.

V lost 2 bases and J lost 4; bases outside the gene matches: 7. Germline CDR1 SGHNT, CDR2 YYREEE (reference sequence). This CDR3 has 15 amino acids. Findings and caveats of the study: There were three CMV-associated chains whose specificity for CMV antigens was confirmed in vitro. The authors listed some 160 TCR beta chains as cytomegalovirus-associated. First-cohort TCR clusters were later found to tend to co-occur in the 90 to 150 validation repertoires.

This TCR came from a woman aged 18 to 35 in good health and CMV-seronegative. J is TRBJ2-7 and V is TRBV5-4; 9 nucleotides agree with TRBD1. The sample consisted of PBMCs. CDR3 nucleotides: TGTGCCAGCAGCTTTATGGTGGGGACAGGGTACGAGCAGTACTTC. Protein sequence: CASSFMVGTGYEQYF.